This entry features one T cell receptor beta chain sequence. Libraries were prepared by immunoSEQ multiplex PCR; TCRdb keeps only in-frame clonotypes and omits some of them. Of 250,000 or so clones in the sample, 85% to 90% are singletons; the top ten hold 2% to 3%. The sample comes from a study of blood T cell repertoires in COVID-19. Overall study: The United States, Italy and Spain supplied acute and convalescent COVID-19 samples.

V gave up 3 bases and J gave up 4 bases; unmatched junction bases: 11. Germline-derived CDR1 and CDR2 are MNHEY and SMNVEV (reference sequence). This CDR3 is 17 amino acids long. Sequencing used peripheral blood. This chain uses TRBV27 with TRBJ1-4; the match to TRBD1 covers 7 bases. This receptor was identified in a man aged 25-45 years with COVID-19, enrolled during active disease. The CDR3: CASSFWPPGQINEKLFF. The CDR3 DNA reads TGTGCCAGCAGTTTTTGGCCTCCGGGACAGATTAATGAAAAACTGTTTTTT.